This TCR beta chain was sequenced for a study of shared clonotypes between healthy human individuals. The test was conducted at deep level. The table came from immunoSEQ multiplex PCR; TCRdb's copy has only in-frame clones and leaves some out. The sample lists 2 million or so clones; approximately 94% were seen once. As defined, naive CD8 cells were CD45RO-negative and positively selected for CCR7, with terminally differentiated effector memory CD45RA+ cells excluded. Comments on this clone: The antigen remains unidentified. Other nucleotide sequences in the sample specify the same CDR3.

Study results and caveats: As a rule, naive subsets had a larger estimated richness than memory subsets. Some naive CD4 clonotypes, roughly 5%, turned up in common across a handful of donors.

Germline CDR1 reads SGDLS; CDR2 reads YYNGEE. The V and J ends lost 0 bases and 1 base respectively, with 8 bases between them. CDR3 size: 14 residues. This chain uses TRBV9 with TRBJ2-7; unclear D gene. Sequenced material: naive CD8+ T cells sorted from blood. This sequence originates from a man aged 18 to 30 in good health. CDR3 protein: CASSVDGLSYEQYF. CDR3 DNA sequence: TGTGCCAGCAGCGTAGACGGTCTGTCCTACGAGCAGTACTTC. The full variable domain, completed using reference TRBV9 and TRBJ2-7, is DSGVTQTPKHLITATGQRVTLRCSPRSGDLSVYWYQQSLDQGLQFLIQYYNGEERAKGNILERFSAQQFPDLHSELNLSSLELGDSALYFCASSVDGLSYEQYFGPGTRLTVT.